The rows below give T cell receptor beta chains drawn from one sample of a study of cytomegalovirus exposure and HLA in healthy donors. TCRdb's copy holds only in-frame clones and misses some; the assay was immunoSEQ multiplex PCR. The table lists some 130,000 clones, 82% of them singletons, with 25% to 30% in the top ten. The specimen sequenced was PBMCs. Receptors were obtained from a man aged 25 to 40 in good health and CMV-seropositive. CDR3s include the opening cysteine and the closing phenylalanine or tryptophan. Fields, in order: CDR3 protein, D gene, J gene, V gene, clone size. A D gene is named only where the DNA matches it firmly. Size values are once, few and many counts, or a class for expanded clones, and some rows have none.

CASSEGDGGGSSPLHF	-	TRBJ1-6	TRBV6-1	-
CAIPLGGVRDTEAFF	-	TRBJ1-1	TRBV21-1	few
CAWGPRTSGPQYF	TRBD2	TRBJ2-5	TRBV30	-
CASSPDRGLAHSGYTF	TRBD1	TRBJ1-2	TRBV4-3	many
CSAGTDDGYTF	TRBD1	TRBJ1-2	TRBV29-1	few
CSVGGTSGTYEQYF	TRBD2	TRBJ2-7	TRBV29-1	-
CASSQASSSSQFF	-	TRBJ2-1	TRBV4-2	-
CASSVVALTDTQYF	-	TRBJ2-3	TRBV9	-
CASRQGNYGYTF	-	TRBJ1-2	TRBV6-5	few
CASSERGGNTIYF	-	TRBJ1-3	TRBV6-1	-
CASMGQGESPLHF	TRBD1	TRBJ1-6	TRBV19	-
CASSLTGEETQYF	TRBD1	TRBJ2-5	TRBV28	few
CASSYADYEQYF	-	TRBJ2-7	TRBV6-6	-
CASSPLQGTDTQYF	-	TRBJ2-3	TRBV18	-
CASSPQGTIQETQYF	TRBD2	TRBJ2-5	TRBV7-2	-
CATDRGYGYTF	TRBD1	TRBJ1-2	TRBV7-9	-
CASSYPGQGGIDTEAFF	TRBD1	TRBJ1-1	TRBV10-3	few
CASSRQSGTGGTEAFF	TRBD1	TRBJ1-1	TRBV6-6	once
CAWSEGVGSQTQYF	-	TRBJ2-5	TRBV30	-
CASSLSLSLYEQYF	-	TRBJ2-7	TRBV5-1	once
CASSLFAGALGTDTQYF	-	TRBJ2-3	TRBV7-9	-
CASSPGQGGLTNYGYTF	TRBD1	TRBJ1-2	TRBV7-6	-
CASLSSYEQYF	-	TRBJ2-7	TRBV25-1	-
CASSLPGADTQYF	-	TRBJ2-3	TRBV11-3	-
CASSLSPQGRVTEAFF	-	TRBJ1-1	TRBV7-2	-
CASSSGTGREKLFF	TRBD1	TRBJ1-4	TRBV18	-
CASLAGEKETQYF	TRBD2	TRBJ2-5	TRBV2	-
CASSYTNSPLHF	-	TRBJ1-6	TRBV11-2	few
CASSPERSGGDYEQYF	TRBD2	TRBJ2-7	TRBV4-1	-
CASSLSSRGGFYNEQFF	-	TRBJ2-1	TRBV5-4	-
CASSLSGTKTNEKLFF	-	TRBJ1-4	TRBV7-2	-
CASSIGQGAYEQYF	TRBD1	TRBJ2-7	TRBV19	-
CASSLGWAGARETQYF	-	TRBJ2-5	TRBV11-2	-
CASSSGTGAYEQYF	TRBD1	TRBJ2-7	TRBV7-7	-
CASSPPSTNQDTQYF	-	TRBJ2-3	TRBV18	-
CASSAGTEHYEQYF	TRBD1	TRBJ2-7	TRBV9	-
CASSEDRESTDTQYF	TRBD1	TRBJ2-3	TRBV2	-
CASTGGVWETQYF	TRBD2	TRBJ2-5	TRBV5-1	once
CASSDRTGGDYGYTF	TRBD1	TRBJ1-2	TRBV10-2	-
CASSPPGGDTQYF	-	TRBJ2-3	TRBV18	-
CASRRGIISYEQYF	TRBD2	TRBJ2-7	TRBV6-5	-
CASSYFPSGGGETQYF	TRBD2	TRBJ2-5	TRBV6-6	-
CASTMGTDLSYEQYF	TRBD1	TRBJ2-7	TRBV19	few
CASSYSAGSSSYEQYF	-	TRBJ2-7	TRBV6-5	once
CASSPPETGGMDTQYF	TRBD2	TRBJ2-3	TRBV18	once
CASSSGTLAGNTIYF	-	TRBJ1-3	TRBV7-3	-
CASSIRTDNSPLHF	-	TRBJ1-6	TRBV19	-
CASSQDLGGTGGSPLHF	TRBD1	TRBJ1-6	TRBV4-2	-
CASREGSGNTIYF	-	TRBJ1-3	TRBV5-1	-
CASHGLVRGGEKLFF	-	TRBJ1-4	TRBV2	-
CASSPVQGPNYGYTF	-	TRBJ1-2	TRBV7-9	once